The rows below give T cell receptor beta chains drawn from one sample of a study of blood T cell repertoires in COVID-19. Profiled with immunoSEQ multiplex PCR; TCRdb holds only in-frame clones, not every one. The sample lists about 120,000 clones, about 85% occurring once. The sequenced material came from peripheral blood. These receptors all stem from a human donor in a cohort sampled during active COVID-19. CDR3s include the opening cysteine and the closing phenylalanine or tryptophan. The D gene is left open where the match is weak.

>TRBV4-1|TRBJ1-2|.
CASSQEGGGLNYGYTF
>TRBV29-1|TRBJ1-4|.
CSVVLNEKLFF
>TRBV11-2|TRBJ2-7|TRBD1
CASSFLTGESGEQYF
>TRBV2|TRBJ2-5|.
CASSNRRETQYF
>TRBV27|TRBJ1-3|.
CASSSLPPQGLQFSGNTIYF
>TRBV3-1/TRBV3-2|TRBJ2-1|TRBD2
CASSQDLRSSGRGNEQFF
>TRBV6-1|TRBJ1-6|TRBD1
CASSEGQTNSPLHF
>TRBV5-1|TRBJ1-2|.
CASSSLNYGYTF
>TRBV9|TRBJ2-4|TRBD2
CASSVGTSGNIQYF
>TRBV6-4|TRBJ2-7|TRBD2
CASSLSTSGEQYF
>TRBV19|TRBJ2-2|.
CASSIGLVGTGELFF
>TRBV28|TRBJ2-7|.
CASSLYPAGEQYF
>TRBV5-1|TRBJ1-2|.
CASSLAAGANYGYTF